This T cell receptor (beta chain) stems from a study of blood T cell repertoires in COVID-19. Across the whole study: T cells, B-cell-depleted T cells, or PBMCs provided the cDNA or gDNA that served as material.

Participants, about 18 to 90 years old, spanned around 25 US areas. Cohorts were determined from participant-reported clinical history. Original processing methods: How many nucleated cells were present was estimated from reference gene primer amplification. The method was immunoSEQ multiplex PCR; TCRdb's version includes in-frame clones alone and lacks a portion of them. The V and J calls and the clone size are those of that table, but D and trimming were determined from the DNA. This sample has about 310,000 clones, with about 90% found just once. The V gene's germline CDR1 is MNHEY and CDR2 SVGEGT. This CDR3 contains 19 residues. V gave up 0 bases and J gave up 1 base, with 21 bases separating them.

The material sequenced was PBMCs or T cells enriched from blood (not recorded which). The chain couples TRBV6-2 or TRBV6-3 to TRBJ2-5; no definite D call. The clonotype originates from a woman younger than 30 with acute COVID-19. The CDR3 coding sequence is TGTGCCAGCAGTTACTCGAGAGATAGTTCATCGCGGCTCCAAGAGACCCAGTACTTC. This codes for CASSYSRDSSSRLQETQYF.